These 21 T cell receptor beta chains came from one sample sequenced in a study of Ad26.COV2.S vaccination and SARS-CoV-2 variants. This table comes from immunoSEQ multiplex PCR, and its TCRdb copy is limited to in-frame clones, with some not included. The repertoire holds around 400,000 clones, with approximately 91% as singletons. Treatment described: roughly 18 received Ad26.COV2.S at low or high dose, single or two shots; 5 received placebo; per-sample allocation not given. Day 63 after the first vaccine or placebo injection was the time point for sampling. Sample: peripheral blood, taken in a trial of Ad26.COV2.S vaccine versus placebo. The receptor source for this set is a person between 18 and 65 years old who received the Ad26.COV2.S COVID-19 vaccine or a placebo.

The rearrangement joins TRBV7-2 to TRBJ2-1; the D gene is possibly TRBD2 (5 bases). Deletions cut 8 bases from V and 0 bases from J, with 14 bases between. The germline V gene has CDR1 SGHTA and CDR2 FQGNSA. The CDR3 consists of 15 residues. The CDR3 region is CASRRAVSSYNEQFF. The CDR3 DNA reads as TGTGCCAGCCGGAGAGCGGTTAGCTCCTACAATGAGCAGTTCTTC.

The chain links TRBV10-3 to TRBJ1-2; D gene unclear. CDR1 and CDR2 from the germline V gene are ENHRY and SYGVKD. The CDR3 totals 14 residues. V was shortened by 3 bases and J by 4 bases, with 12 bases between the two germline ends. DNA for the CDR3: TGTGCCATCAGTGACGGGAAGACACTCTATGGCTACACCTTC. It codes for CAISDGKTLYGYTF.

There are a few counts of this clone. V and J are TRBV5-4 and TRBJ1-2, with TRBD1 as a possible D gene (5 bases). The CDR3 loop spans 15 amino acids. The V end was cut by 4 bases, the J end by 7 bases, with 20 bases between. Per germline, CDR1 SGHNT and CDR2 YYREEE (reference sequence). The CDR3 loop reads CASSAGTEFIGGYTF. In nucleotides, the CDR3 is TGTGCCAGCAGCGCCGGGACGGAATTCATTGGTGGCTACACCTTC.

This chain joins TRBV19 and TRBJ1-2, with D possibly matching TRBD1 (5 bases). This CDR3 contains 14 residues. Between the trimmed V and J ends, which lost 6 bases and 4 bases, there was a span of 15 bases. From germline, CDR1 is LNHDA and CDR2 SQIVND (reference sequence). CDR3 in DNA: TGTGCCAGTAGCCCGGGGGGATTCGGCTATGGCTACACCTTC. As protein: CASSPGGFGYGYTF.

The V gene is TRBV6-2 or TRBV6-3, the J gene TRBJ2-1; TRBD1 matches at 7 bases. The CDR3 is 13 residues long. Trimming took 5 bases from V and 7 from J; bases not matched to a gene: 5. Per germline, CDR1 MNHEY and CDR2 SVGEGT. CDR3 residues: CASSQQGSNEQFF. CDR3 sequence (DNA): TGTGCCAGCAGTCAACAGGGGTCGAATGAGCAGTTCTTC.

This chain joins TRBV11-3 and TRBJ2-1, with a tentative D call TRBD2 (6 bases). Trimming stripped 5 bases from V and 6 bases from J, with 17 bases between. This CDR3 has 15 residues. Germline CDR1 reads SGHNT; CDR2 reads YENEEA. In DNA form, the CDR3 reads TGTGCCAGCAGCCCCCGGAATAGCGGAGTCAATGAGCAGTTCTTC. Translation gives CASSPRNSGVNEQFF. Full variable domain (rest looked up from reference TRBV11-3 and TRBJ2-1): EAGVVQSPRYKIIEKKQPVAFWCNPISGHNTLYWYLQNLGQGPELLIRYENEEAVDDSQLPKDRFSAERLKGVDSTLKIQPAELGDSAVYLCASSPRNSGVNEQFFGPGTRLTVL.

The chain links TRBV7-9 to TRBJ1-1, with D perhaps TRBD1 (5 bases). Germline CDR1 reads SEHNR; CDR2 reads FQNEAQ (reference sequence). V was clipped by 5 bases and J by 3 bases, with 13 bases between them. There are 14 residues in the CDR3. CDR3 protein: CASSPRQTDTEAFF. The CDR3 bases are TGTGCCAGCAGCCCTAGACAGACGGACACTGAAGCTTTCTTT.

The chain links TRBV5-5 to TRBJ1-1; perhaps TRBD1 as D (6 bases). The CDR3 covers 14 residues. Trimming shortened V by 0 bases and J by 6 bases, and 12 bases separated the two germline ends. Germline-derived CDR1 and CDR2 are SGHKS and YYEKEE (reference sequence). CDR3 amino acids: CASSLGRGTAEAFF. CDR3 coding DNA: TGTGCCAGCAGCTTGGGAAGGGGGACGGCTGAAGCTTTCTTT.

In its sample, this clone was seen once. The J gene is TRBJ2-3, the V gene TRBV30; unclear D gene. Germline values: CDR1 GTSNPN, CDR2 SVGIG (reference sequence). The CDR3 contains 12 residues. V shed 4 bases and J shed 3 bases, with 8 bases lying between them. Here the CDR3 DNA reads TGTGCCTGGAAAGTGTCTACAGATACGCAGTATTTT. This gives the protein CAWKVSTDTQYF.

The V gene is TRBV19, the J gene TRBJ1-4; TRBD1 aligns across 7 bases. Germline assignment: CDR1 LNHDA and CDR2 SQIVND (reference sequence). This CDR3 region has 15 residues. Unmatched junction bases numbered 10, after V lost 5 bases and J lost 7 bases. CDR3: CASSPRDRISEKLFF. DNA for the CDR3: TGTGCCAGTAGTCCCAGGGACAGAATATCTGAAAAACTGTTTTTT.

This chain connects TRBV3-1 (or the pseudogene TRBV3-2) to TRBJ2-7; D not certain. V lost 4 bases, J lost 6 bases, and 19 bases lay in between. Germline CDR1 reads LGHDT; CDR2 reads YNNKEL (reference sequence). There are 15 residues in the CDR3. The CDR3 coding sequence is TGTGCCAGCAGCCGAAGACCTGCTGGAGTGGGCGAGCAGTACTTC. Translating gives CASSRRPAGVGEQYF.

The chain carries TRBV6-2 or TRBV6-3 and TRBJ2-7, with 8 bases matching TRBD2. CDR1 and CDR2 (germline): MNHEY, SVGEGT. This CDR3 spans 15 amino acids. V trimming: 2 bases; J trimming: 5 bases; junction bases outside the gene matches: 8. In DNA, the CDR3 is TGTGCCAGCAGTTACGAAAGCGGGAGTAGGAACGAGCAGTACTTC. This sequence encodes CASSYESGSRNEQYF.

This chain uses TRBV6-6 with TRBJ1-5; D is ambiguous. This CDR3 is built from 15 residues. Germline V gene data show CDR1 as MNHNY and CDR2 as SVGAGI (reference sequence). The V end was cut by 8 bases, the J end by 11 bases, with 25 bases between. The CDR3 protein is CASSIGTTTAASQHF. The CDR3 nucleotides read TGTGCCAGCTCGATAGGCACCACTACCGCAGCGTCCCAGCATTTT.

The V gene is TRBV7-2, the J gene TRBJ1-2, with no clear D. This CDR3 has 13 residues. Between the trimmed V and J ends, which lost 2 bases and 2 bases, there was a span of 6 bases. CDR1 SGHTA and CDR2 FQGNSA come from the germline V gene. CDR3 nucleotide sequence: TGTGCCAGCAGCTTAAACGGGAACTATGGCTACACCTTC. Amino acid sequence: CASSLNGNYGYTF.

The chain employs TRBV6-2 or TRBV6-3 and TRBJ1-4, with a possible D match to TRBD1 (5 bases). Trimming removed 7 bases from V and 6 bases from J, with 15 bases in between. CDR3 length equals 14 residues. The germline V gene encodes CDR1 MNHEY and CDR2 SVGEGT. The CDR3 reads CASTPGRNYEKLFF. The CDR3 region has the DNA TGTGCCAGCACCCCGGGACGGAATTATGAAAAACTGTTTTTT.

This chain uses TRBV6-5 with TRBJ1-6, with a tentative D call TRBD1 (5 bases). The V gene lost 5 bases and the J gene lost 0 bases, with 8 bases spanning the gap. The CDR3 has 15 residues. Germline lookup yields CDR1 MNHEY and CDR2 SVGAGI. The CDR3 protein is CASSRGHSYNSPLHF. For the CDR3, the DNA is TGTGCCAGCAGTAGGGGTCACTCCTATAATTCACCCCTCCACTTT.

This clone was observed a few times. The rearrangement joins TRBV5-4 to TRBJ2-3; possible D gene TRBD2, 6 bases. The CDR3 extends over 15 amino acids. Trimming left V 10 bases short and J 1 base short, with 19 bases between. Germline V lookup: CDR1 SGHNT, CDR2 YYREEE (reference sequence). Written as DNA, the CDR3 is TGTGCCGATTCTCGGGGAGGTTCCCGCACAGATACGCAGTATTTT. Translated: CADSRGGSRTDTQYF.

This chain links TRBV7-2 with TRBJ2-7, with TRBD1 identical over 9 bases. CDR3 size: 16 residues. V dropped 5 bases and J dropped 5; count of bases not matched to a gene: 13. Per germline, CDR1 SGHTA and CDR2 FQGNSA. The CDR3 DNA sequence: TGTGCCAGCAGCGAAGGTCCGGGACAGGGTTTCGACGAGCAGTACTTC. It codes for CASSEGPGQGFDEQYF.

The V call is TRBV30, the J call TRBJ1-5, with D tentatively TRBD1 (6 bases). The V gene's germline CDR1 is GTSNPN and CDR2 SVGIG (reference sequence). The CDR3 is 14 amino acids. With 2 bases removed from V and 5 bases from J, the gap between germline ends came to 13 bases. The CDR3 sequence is CAWSYQGSDQPQHF. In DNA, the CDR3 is TGTGCCTGGAGTTACCAGGGGTCGGATCAGCCCCAGCATTTT. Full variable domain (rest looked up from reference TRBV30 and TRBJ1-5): SQTIHQWPATLVQPVGSPLSLECTVEGTSNPNLYWYRQAAGRGLQLLFYSVGIGQISSEVPQNLSASRPQDRQFILSSKKLLLSDSGFYLCAWSYQGSDQPQHFGDGTRLSIL.

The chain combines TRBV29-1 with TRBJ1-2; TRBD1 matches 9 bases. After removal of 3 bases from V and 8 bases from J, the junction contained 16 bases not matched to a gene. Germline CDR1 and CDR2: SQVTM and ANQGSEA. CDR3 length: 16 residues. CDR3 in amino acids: CSVDPSALQGAGGYTF. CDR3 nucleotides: TGCAGCGTTGATCCCTCGGCGCTACAGGGGGCTGGAGGCTACACCTTC.

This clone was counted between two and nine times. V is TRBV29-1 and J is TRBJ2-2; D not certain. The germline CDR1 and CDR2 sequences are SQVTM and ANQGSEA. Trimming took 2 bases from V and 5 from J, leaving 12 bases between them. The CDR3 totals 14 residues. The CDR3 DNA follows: TGCAGCGTTGAAAAGGCAGTTGCTACCGGGGAGCTGTTTTTT. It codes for CSVEKAVATGELFF.